This T cell receptor (beta chain) was profiled in a study of T-cell memory formation after mild COVID-19. This clonotype appeared a few times. One entry per CDR3 protein, called by TCRdb with MiXCR from the 5' RACE reads. The sample shows 270,000 or so distinct CDR3 sequences, over 15% of them seen only once. The CDR3 spans 15 residues. The sample comprised PBMCs or a T cell subset sorted from them (not recorded which). This rearrangement joins TRBV21-1 to TRBJ1-1; TRBD1 is taken as the D call from the table, unchecked against the DNA. TRBV21-1 is termed a pseudogene. The source is a man between 18 and 35 years old who had mild COVID-19 (a few samples of this study predate the infection). Cell type and time point are not known. The CDR3 DNA follows: TGTGCCAGCAGCGCCCCGGGACAGGGGATCACTGAAGCTTTCTTT. It yields the protein CASSAPGQGITEAFF.